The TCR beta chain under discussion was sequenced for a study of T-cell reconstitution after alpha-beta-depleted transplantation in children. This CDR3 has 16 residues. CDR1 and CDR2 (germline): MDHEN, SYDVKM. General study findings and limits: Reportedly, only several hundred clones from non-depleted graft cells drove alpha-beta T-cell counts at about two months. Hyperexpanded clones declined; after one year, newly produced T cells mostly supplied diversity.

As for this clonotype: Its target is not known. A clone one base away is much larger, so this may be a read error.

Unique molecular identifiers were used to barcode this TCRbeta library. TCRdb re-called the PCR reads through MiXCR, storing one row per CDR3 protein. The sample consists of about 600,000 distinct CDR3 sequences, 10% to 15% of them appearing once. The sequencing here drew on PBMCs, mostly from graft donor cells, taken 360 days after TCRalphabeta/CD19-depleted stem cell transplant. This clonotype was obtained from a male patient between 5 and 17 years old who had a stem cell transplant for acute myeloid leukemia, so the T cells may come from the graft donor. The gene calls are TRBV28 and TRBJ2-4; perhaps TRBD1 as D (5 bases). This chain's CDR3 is CASSFPSRAAKNIEYF. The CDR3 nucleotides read TGTGCCAGCAGTTTTCCCTCCAGGGCAGCCAAAAACATTGAGTACTTC. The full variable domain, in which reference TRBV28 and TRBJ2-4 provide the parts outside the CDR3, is DVKVTQSSRYLVKRTGEKVFLECVQDMDHENMFWYRQDPGLGLRLIYFSYDVKMKEKGDIPEGYSVSREKKERFSLILESASTNQTSMYLCASSFPSRAAKNIEYFGAGTRLSVL.